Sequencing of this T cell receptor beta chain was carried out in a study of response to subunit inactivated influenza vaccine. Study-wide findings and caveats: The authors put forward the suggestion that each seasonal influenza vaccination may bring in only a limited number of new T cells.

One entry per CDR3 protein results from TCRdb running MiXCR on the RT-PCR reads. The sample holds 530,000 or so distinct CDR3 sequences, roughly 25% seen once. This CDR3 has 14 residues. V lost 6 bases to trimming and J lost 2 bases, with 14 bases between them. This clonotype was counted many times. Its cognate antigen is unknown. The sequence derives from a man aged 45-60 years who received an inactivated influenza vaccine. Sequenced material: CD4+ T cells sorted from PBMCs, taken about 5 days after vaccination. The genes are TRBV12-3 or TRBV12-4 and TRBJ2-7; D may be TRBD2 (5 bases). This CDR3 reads CASRRVGQAYEQYF. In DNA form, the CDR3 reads TGTGCCAGCAGGCGGGTCGGGCAGGCCTACGAGCAGTACTTC.